These 21 T cell receptor beta chains were sequenced from one sample in a study of blood T cell repertoires in COVID-19. Here immunoSEQ multiplex PCR was the method, and the copy in TCRdb shows in-frame clones only, minus some. The sample lists about 49,000 clones, about 89% occurring once. Sequenced sample: peripheral blood. These receptors originate from a woman at least 80 years old with COVID-19, enrolled during active disease.

This chain links TRBV5-1 with TRBJ1-2; 7 bases fit TRBD1. The V gene end was trimmed by 1 base and the J gene end by 7 bases; junction bases not matched to a gene: 10. Germline-derived CDR1 and CDR2 are SGHRS and YFSETQ. CDR3 length equals 15 residues. CDR3 nucleotide sequence: TGCGCCAGCAGCTTGACAGGGGATCGGCGTGGTGGCTACACCTTC. It is translated as CASSLTGDRRGGYTF.

The chain recombines TRBV7-9 with TRBJ1-6; weak D call: TRBD1 (6 bases). V was clipped by 5 bases and J by 4 bases, with 12 bases between them. This CDR3 contains 15 residues. Germline CDR1 SEHNR, CDR2 FQNEAQ (reference sequence). The CDR3 region is CASSRPDSYNSPLHF. As DNA, the CDR3 is TGTGCCAGCAGCCGCCCGGACAGTTATAATTCACCCCTCCACTTT.

The chain joins TRBV3-1 (or the pseudogene TRBV3-2) to TRBJ1-2, with 7 bases that match TRBD1. CDR1 is LGHDT and CDR2 is YNNKEL in the germline V gene (reference sequence). CDR3 size: 14 residues. The V segment lost 2 bases and the J segment 5 bases; nucleotides outside the gene matches: 5. CDR3 coding DNA: TGTGCCAGCAGCCAACGTCAGACAGGGTATGGCTACACCTTC. This encodes CASSQRQTGYGYTF.

The J gene is TRBJ2-3, the V gene TRBV6-1, with 11 bases that match TRBD1. Losses at the gene ends were 3 bases for V and 3 bases for J; bases not matched to a gene: 2. The length of the CDR3 is 15 residues. Germline CDR1 reads MNHNS; CDR2 reads SASEGT. CDR3 sequence reads: CASSEDRGLTDTQYF. For the CDR3, the DNA is TGTGCCAGCAGTGAGGACAGGGGGCTAACAGATACGCAGTATTTT.

The chain is built from TRBV4-2 and TRBJ2-5; 11 positions match TRBD2. V shed 8 bases, J shed 4 bases, and the junction held 12 bases outside the gene matches. CDR3 length equals 16 residues. Germline-derived CDR1 and CDR2 are LGHNA and YNFKEQ. The chain's CDR3 is CASSETSGEEGETQYF. In DNA, the CDR3 is TGTGCCAGCTCCGAGACTAGCGGGGAGGAGGGAGAGACCCAGTACTTC.

The chain carries TRBV19 and TRBJ1-5; D is unresolved. This CDR3 spans 13 amino acids. Germline V CDR1 and CDR2: LNHDA, SQIVND (reference sequence). V gave up 5 bases and J gave up 7 bases, with 12 bases separating them. The CDR3 sequence is CASSPQPRQPQHF. The CDR3 DNA follows: TGTGCCAGTAGTCCCCAGCCGAGGCAGCCCCAGCATTTT.

Only a few counts were recorded for this clone. The chain joins TRBV2 to TRBJ2-7; D is ambiguous. CDR1 is SNHLY and CDR2 is FYNNEI in the germline V gene. V was trimmed by 4 bases and J by 6 bases, leaving 7 bases between them. This CDR3 is built from 11 residues. Here the CDR3 DNA reads TGTGCCAGCAGTGTAATTCGCGAGCAGTACTTC. It is translated as CASSVIREQYF.

The genes are TRBV15 and TRBJ1-5; 7 nucleotides match TRBD1. The CDR3 contains 16 residues. Germline CDR1 is LNHNV and CDR2 is YYDKDF (reference sequence). The trim removed 4 bases at V and 1 base at J, leaving 7 bases unmatched. The CDR3 DNA sequence: TGTGCCACCAGCAAAGAACAGGGGTGGAGCAATCAGCCCCAGCATTTT. It codes for CATSKEQGWSNQPQHF. Together with reference TRBV15 and TRBJ1-5, the CDR3 gives the full variable domain: DAMVIQNPRYQVTQFGKPVTLSCSQTLNHNVMYWYQQKSSQAPKLLFHYYDKDFNNEADTPDNFQSRRPNTSFCFLDIRSPGLGDTAMYLCATSKEQGWSNQPQHFGDGTRLSIL.

This chain joins TRBV19 and TRBJ1-2; D is possibly TRBD1 (6 bases). The V and J ends lost 5 bases and 4 bases respectively, with 14 bases between them. The CDR3 is 14 residues long. In germline, CDR1 is LNHDA, CDR2 SQIVND (reference sequence). CDR3 residues: CASSLRTGLYGYTF. The CDR3 region has the DNA TGTGCCAGTAGTCTAAGAACAGGGCTCTATGGCTACACCTTC.

This chain's CDR3 is CASSLQRGGGYTF. Written as DNA, the CDR3 is TGTGCCAGCAGTCTGCAGCGGGGAGGGGGCTACACCTTC. The V and J genes are TRBV27 and TRBJ1-2; D remains unclear. The V end lost 5 bases, the J end lost 8 bases, and 15 bases lay between the germline ends. This CDR3 is built from 13 residues. Germline V gene lookup returns CDR1 MNHEY and CDR2 SMNVEV (reference sequence).

This clone was counted only a few times. The gene calls are TRBV24-1 and TRBJ1-2, with D possibly being TRBD1 (5 bases). The V end lost 3 bases, the J end lost 6 bases, and 7 bases lay between the germline ends. The CDR3 loop spans 12 amino acids. Germline V gene sequence: CDR1 KGHDR, CDR2 SFDVKD. The CDR3 sequence: CATSDQTDGYTF. The CDR3 DNA follows: TGTGCCACCAGTGATCAGACAGATGGCTACACCTTC.

The V and J genes are TRBV7-9 and TRBJ2-5, with a possible D match to TRBD1 (6 bases). CDR3 length: 14 amino acids. Trimming took off 3 bases at V and 3 bases at J, with 11 bases between the two ends. CDR1 is SEHNR and CDR2 is FQNEAQ in the germline V gene (reference sequence). The DNA for the CDR3 is TGTGCCAGCAGCTTCCTCCGGGACAAAGAGACCCAGTACTTC. Translation gives CASSFLRDKETQYF.

This sequence joins TRBV5-1 and TRBJ2-6; D remains unclear. Deletions cut 3 bases from V and 1 base from J, with 11 bases between. The CDR3 totals 16 residues. The germline V gene encodes CDR1 SGHRS and CDR2 YFSETQ. The CDR3 DNA is TGCGCCAGCAGCTACCCCCTTACTTCTGGGGCCAACGTCCTGACTTTC. Its translation: CASSYPLTSGANVLTF.

This chain links TRBV5-6 with TRBJ1-1; tentatively, D is TRBD1 (6 bases). CDR3 length: 15 amino acids. Germline-derived CDR1 and CDR2 are SGHDT and YYEEEE. With 2 bases removed from V and 2 bases from J, the gap between germline ends came to 13 bases. The CDR3, as DNA: TGTGCCAGCAGCTTCCTGGACAGCCGCAACACTGAAGCTTTCTTT. Amino acid sequence: CASSFLDSRNTEAFF.

The chain combines TRBV11-3 with TRBJ2-7; perhaps TRBD2 as D (6 bases). This CDR3 has 13 residues. Germline assignment: CDR1 SGHNT and CDR2 YENEEA. Trimming took 6 bases from V and 0 from J, leaving 9 bases between them. CDR3: CASRGGNSYEQYF. The DNA for the CDR3 is TGTGCCAGCAGAGGCGGGAACTCCTACGAGCAGTACTTC.

As for this clone: The same CDR3 is also encoded by other DNA sequences in this sample. The chain couples TRBV7-9 to TRBJ2-1, with a weak D call TRBD1 (6 bases). The CDR3 runs 13 residues. V was cut by 2 bases and J by 10 bases, with 12 bases left in between. Germline-derived CDR1 and CDR2 are SEHNR and FQNEAQ (reference sequence). The CDR3 region is CASSLTGLNEQFF. The CDR3 coding sequence is TGTGCCAGCAGCTTAACAGGGTTAAACGAGCAGTTCTTC.

The chain employs TRBV7-3 and TRBJ1-1, with D tentatively TRBD1 (6 bases). CDR3 length: 15 amino acids. Germline CDR1 and CDR2: SGHTA and FQGTGA. V was pared by 1 base and J by 6 bases, with 15 bases between. The CDR3 protein is CASSLNLQGTSEAFF. The CDR3 bases are TGTGCCAGCAGCTTAAACCTCCAGGGGACATCTGAAGCTTTCTTT.

V gene TRBV5-1 combines with J gene TRBJ2-1, with 7 bases fitting TRBD1. The CDR3 has 14 amino acids. V lost 4 bases and J lost 4; bases outside the gene matches: 5. The germline V gene encodes CDR1 SGHRS and CDR2 YFSETQ. The CDR3 reads CASSPGQAYNEQFF. CDR3 nucleotide sequence: TGCGCCAGCAGCCCAGGACAGGCGTACAATGAGCAGTTCTTC. The entire variable domain, with the rest obtained from reference TRBV5-1 and TRBJ2-1, is as follows: KAGVTQTPRYLIKTRGQQVTLSCSPISGHRSVSWYQQTPGQGLQFLFEYFSETQRNKGNFPGRFSGRQFSNSRSEMNVSTLELGDSALYLCASSPGQAYNEQFFGPGTRLTVL.

This clone was counted only a few times. Written as DNA, the CDR3 is TGTGCCAGTAGCGATCGAGGGAGGGACTACTCTAATTCACCCCTCCACTTT. Residues: CASSDRGRDYSNSPLHF. J is TRBJ1-6 and V is TRBV19, with D perhaps matching TRBD1 (5 bases). The germline gives CDR1 LNHDA, CDR2 SQIVND (reference sequence). The CDR3 extends over 17 amino acids. Between the trimmed V and J ends, which lost 6 bases and 6 bases, there was a span of 21 bases.

The chain joins TRBV11-2 to TRBJ2-3; TRBD2 is a possible D gene (5 bases). Germline values: CDR1 SGHAT, CDR2 FQNNGV. The CDR3 has 15 amino acids. The V and J ends lost 4 bases and 0 bases respectively, with 11 bases between them. The CDR3 sequence: CASSSRATSTDTQYF. For the CDR3, the DNA is TGTGCCAGCAGCTCGCGGGCGACTAGCACAGATACGCAGTATTTT.

Here the CDR3 DNA reads TGTGCCAGCAACCTGGACAGGCGGCCTTCAATGACGCAGTATTTT. This codes for CASNLDRRPSMTQYF. The genes are TRBV2 and TRBJ2-3; TRBD1 matches 7 bases. Germline CDR1 is SNHLY and CDR2 is FYNNEI. CDR3 length: 15 residues. V trimming: 7 bases; J trimming: 9 bases; junction bases outside the gene matches: 16.